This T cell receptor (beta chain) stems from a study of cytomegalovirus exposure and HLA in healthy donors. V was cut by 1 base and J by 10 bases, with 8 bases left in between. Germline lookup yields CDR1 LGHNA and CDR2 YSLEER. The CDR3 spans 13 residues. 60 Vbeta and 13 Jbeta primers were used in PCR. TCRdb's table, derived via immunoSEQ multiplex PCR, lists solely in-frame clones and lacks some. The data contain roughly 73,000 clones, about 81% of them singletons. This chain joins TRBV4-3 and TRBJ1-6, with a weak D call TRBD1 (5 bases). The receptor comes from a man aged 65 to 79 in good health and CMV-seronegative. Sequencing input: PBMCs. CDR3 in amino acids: CASSQGRGSPLHF. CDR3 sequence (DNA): TGCGCCAGCAGCCAAGGGAGGGGATCACCCCTCCACTTT.